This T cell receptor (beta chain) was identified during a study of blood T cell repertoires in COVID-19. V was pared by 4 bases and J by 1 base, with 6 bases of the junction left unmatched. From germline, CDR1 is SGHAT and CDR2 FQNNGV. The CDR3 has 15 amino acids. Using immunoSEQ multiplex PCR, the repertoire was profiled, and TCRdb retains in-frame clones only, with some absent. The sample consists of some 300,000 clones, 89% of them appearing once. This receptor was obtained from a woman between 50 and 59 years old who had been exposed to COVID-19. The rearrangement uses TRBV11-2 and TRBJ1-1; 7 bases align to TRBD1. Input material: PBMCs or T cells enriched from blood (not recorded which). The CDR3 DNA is TGTGCCAGCAGCTCGTATGGGACAGCGAACACTGAAGCTTTCTTT. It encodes CASSSYGTANTEAFF. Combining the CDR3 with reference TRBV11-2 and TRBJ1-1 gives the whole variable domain EAGVAQSPRYKIIEKRQSVAFWCNPISGHATLYWYQQILGQGPKLLIQFQNNGVVDDSQLPKDRFSAERLKGVDSTLKIQPAKLEDSAVYLCASSSYGTANTEAFFGQGTRLTVV.